Listed below are T cell receptor beta chains from one sample, sequenced in a study of radiation and T cells in renal cell carcinoma. Profiled with immunoSEQ multiplex PCR; TCRdb holds only in-frame clones, not every one. The sample has about 130,000 clones, about 88% seen once. The sample in question was blood, obtained from a patient whose treatment included radiotherapy and nephrectomy. These receptors came from a woman between 65 and 79 years old with renal cell carcinoma. CDR3s include the opening cysteine and the closing phenylalanine or tryptophan. The order of the fields is J gene, V gene, clone size, D gene, CDR3 protein, CDR3 DNA. D genes are given only for firm matches. Only some rows state a clone size, as once, few, many or a class for expanded clones.

TRBJ2-3,TRBV19,once,.,CASSRRTAGTDTQYF,TGTGCCAGTAGTAGACGGACAGCCGGCACAGATACGCAGTATTTT
TRBJ2-7,TRBV6-5,once,TRBD1,CASSLGTVYEQYF,TGTGCCAGCAGTCTAGGGACAGTCTACGAGCAGTACTTC
TRBJ2-7,TRBV23-1,.,.,CASSPPDLGVYEQYF,TGCGCCAGCAGTCCTCCGGACCTGGGGGTCTACGAGCAGTACTTC
TRBJ2-7,TRBV27,.,TRBD2,CASNLYGHRSLAGGIYEQYF,TGTGCCAGCAACCTATATGGGCACAGATCTTTAGCGGGGGGAATCTACGAGCAGTACTTC
TRBJ1-6,TRBV4-2,few,.,CASSQEVGASNSPLHF,TGTGCCAGCAGCCAAGAGGTGGGGGCGAGTAATTCACCCCTCCACTTT
TRBJ1-6,TRBV6-6,.,TRBD1,CASSERTGANNSPLHF,TGTGCCAGCAGCGAAAGGACAGGGGCAAATAATTCACCCCTCCACTTT
TRBJ1-5,TRBV7-9,.,TRBD1,CASSLGTGLDNQPQHF,TGTGCCAGCAGCTTAGGGACAGGGTTGGACAATCAGCCCCAGCATTTT
TRBJ2-5,TRBV10-3,.,TRBD2,CAIKKRGGGETQYF,TGTGCCATCAAAAAACGCGGGGGGGGAGAGACCCAGTACTTC
TRBJ1-1,TRBV7-9,.,.,CASTPVADTEAFF,TGTGCCAGCACCCCGGTAGCGGACACTGAAGCTTTCTTT
TRBJ2-3,TRBV5-1,.,.,CASSLGQLTDTQYF,TGCGCCAGCAGCTTAGGACAACTCACAGATACGCAGTATTTT
TRBJ1-2,TRBV28,once,.,CASGEGTWGGYTF,TGTGCCAGCGGTGAAGGAACCTGGGGAGGCTACACCTTC
TRBJ2-2,TRBV7-7,.,.,CASSLGAGTGELFF,TGTGCTAGCTCGTTGGGCGCGGGCACCGGGGAGCTGTTTTTT
TRBJ2-7,TRBV6-5,.,TRBD2,CASSFSGGEQYF,TGTGCCAGCAGTTTTAGCGGGGGAGAGCAGTACTTC
TRBJ2-7,TRBV2,.,.,CASSESKNGEQYF,TGTGCCAGCAGTGAATCCAAAAATGGGGAGCAGTACTTC
TRBJ1-5,TRBV25-1,few,TRBD1,CASRGTGGWDQPQHF,TGTGCCAGCAGAGGGACAGGGGGCTGGGATCAGCCCCAGCATTTT
TRBJ2-3,TRBV19,.,TRBD2,CASSIVGGGTDTQYF,TGTGCCAGTAGTATAGTGGGGGGGGGCACAGATACGCAGTATTTT
TRBJ1-4,TRBV28,.,.,CASSGQGSTNEKLFF,TGTGCCAGCAGTGGTCAGGGGTCAACTAATGAAAAACTGTTTTTT
TRBJ1-4,TRBV19,few,.,CASSLTRGPTNEKLFF,TGTGCCAGTAGTTTAACACGGGGACCCACGAATGAAAAACTGTTTTTT
TRBJ1-5,TRBV19,.,.,CASSFGPGYVQPQHF,TGTGCCAGTAGTTTTGGGCCGGGCTACGTTCAGCCCCAGCATTTT
TRBJ1-2,TRBV4-3,.,.,CASSQDLGATYGYTF,TGCGCCAGCAGCCAAGATCTGGGGGCGACCTATGGCTACACCTTC
TRBJ1-3,TRBV29-1,.,.,CSVGTDGNTIYF,TGCAGCGTTGGAACAGACGGAAACACCATATATTTT
TRBJ1-6,TRBV4-3,once,.,CASSQDPARRGSPLHF,TGCGCCAGCAGCCAAGATCCGGCGCGGAGGGGCTCACCCCTCCACTTT
TRBJ1-6,TRBV19,.,.,CASTLEGEGSPLHF,TGTGCCAGTACCTTGGAGGGGGAGGGTTCACCCCTCCACTTT
TRBJ2-5,TRBV6-1,.,TRBD1,CASSDGTGLQETQYF,TGTGCCAGCAGTGACGGGACAGGGCTGCAAGAGACCCAGTACTTC
TRBJ1-4,TRBV5-1,.,.,CASSDQRGLNEKLFF,TGCGCCAGCAGCGATCAGAGGGGCCTTAATGAAAAACTGTTTTTT
TRBJ2-1,TRBV19,.,TRBD2,CASSIARGSSYNEQFF,TGTGCCAGTAGTATAGCGCGGGGGAGCTCCTACAATGAGCAGTTCTTC
TRBJ2-2,TRBV7-2,.,TRBD1,CASSFKTGGTGELFF,TGTGCCAGCAGCTTTAAGACAGGGGGCACCGGGGAGCTGTTTTTT
TRBJ1-3,TRBV19,.,.,CASSIPGLSGNTIYF,TGTGCCAGTAGTATCCCAGGTCTCTCTGGAAACACCATATATTTT
TRBJ1-1,TRBV6-1,.,.,CASSSHFDRIF,TGTGCCAGCAGTTCCCACTTCGATAGAATCTTT
TRBJ2-1,TRBV30,.,.,CAWSQVTASSYNEQFF,TGTGCCTGGAGCCAGGTTACGGCTTCCTCCTACAATGAGCAGTTCTTC
TRBJ2-3,TRBV11-2,few,.,CASSFLRGRSTDTQYF,TGTGCCAGCAGCTTCCTCAGGGGTCGAAGCACAGATACGCAGTATTTT
TRBJ1-1,TRBV2,.,TRBD1,CASSDHRGGAFF,TGTGCCAGCAGCGACCACAGGGGGGGGGCTTTCTTT
TRBJ2-3,TRBV5-4,.,.,CASSIPGALGTQYF,TGTGCCAGCAGCATCCCGGGGGCTCTTGGTACGCAGTATTTT
TRBJ2-2,TRBV18,.,TRBD1,CASSPLGTGNTGELFF,TGTGCCAGCTCACCTCTAGGGACAGGGAACACCGGGGAGCTGTTTTTT
TRBJ1-3,TRBV9,.,.,CASSPTPVSGNTIYF,TGTGCCAGCAGCCCTACACCCGTCTCTGGAAACACCATATATTTT
TRBJ1-3,TRBV30,few,.,CAWMAVYSGNTIYF,TGTGCCTGGATGGCAGTTTACTCTGGAAACACCATATATTTT
TRBJ2-1,TRBV7-9,few,.,CASSLALTEQFF,TGTGCCAGCAGCTTAGCCTTAACAGAGCAGTTCTTC
TRBJ1-6,TRBV5-8,.,.,CASSLRQANSPLHF,TGTGCCAGCAGCTTACGACAGGCAAATTCACCCCTCCACTTT
TRBJ1-4,TRBV6-6,once,.,CASSRGFGGTNEKLFF,TGTGCCAGCAGCCGAGGGTTCGGGGGAACTAATGAAAAACTGTTTTTT
TRBJ1-5,TRBV4-2,.,.,CASSQERRSEQPQHF,TGTGCCAGCAGCCAAGAAAGGAGGAGTGAACAGCCCCAGCATTTT
TRBJ1-1,TRBV19,once,.,CASSIKRGTEAFF,TGTGCCAGTAGTATCAAGAGGGGGACTGAAGCTTTCTTT
TRBJ2-2,TRBV11-3,.,.,CASSLVGTGELFF,TGTGCCAGCAGCTTAGTGGGCACCGGGGAGCTGTTTTTT
TRBJ1-1,TRBV4-3,.,.,CASSQGPASTEAFF,TGCGCCAGCAGCCAAGGACCAGCGAGCACTGAAGCTTTCTTT
TRBJ1-1,TRBV10-1,.,.,CASSGGGMNTEAFF,TGCGCCAGCAGTGGGGGGGGAATGAACACTGAAGCTTTCTTT
TRBJ2-6,TRBV9,.,.,CASSVSVANVLTF,TGTGCCAGCAGCGTAAGCGTGGCCAACGTCCTGACTTTC